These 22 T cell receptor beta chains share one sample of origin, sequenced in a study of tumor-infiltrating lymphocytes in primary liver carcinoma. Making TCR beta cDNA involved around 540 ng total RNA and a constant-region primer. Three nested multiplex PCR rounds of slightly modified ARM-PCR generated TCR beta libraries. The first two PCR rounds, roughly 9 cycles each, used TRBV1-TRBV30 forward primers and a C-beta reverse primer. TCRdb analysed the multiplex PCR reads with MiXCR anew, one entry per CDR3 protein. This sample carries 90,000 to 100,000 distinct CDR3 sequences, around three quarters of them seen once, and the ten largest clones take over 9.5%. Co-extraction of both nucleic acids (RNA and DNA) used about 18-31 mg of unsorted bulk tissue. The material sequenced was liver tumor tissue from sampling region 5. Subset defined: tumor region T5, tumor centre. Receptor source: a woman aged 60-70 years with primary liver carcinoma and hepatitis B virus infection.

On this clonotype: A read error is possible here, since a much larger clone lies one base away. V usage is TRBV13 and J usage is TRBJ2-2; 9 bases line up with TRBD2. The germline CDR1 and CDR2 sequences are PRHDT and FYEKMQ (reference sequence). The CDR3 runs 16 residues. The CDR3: CTSGRAREGPTGELFF. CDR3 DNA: TGTACCAGCGGGCGAGCGCGGGAGGGCCCCACCGGGGAGCTGTTTTTT.

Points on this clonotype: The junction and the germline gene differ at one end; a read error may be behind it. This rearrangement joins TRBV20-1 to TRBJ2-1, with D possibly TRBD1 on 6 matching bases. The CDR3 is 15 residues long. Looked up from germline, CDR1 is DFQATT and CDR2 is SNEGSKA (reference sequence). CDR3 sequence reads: CSTRAPGQNPHRQFF. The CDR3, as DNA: TGCAGTACTAGGGCCCCGGGACAAAATCCTCACAGGCAGTTCTTC.

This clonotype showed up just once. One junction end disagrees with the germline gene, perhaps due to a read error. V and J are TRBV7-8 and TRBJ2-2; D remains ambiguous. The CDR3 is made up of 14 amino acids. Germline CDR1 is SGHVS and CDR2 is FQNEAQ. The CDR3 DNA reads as TGTGCCAACAGCTCCCAACGGAGCATAAGGGAGCTGTTTTTT. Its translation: CANSSQRSIRELFF.

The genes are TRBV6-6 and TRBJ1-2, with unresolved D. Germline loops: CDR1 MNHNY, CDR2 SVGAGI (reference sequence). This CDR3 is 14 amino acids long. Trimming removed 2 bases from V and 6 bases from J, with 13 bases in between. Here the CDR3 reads CASSYNTENNGYTF. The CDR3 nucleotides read TGTGCCAGCAGTTACAACACAGAAAACAATGGCTACACCTTC.

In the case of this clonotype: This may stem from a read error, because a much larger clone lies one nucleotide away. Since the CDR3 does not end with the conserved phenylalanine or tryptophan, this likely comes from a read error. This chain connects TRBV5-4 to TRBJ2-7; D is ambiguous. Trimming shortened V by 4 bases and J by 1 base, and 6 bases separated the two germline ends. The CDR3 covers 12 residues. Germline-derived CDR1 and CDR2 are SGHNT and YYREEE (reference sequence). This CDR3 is CASSQDSYEQYL. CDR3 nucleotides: TGTGCCAGCAGCCAAGATTCCTACGAGCAGTACTTG.

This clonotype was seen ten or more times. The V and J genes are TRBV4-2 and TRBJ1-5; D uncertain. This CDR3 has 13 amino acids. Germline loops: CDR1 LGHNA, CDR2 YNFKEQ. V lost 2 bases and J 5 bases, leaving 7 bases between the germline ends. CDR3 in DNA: TGTGCCAGCAGCCAAAAGGAATATCAGCCCCAGCATTTT. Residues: CASSQKEYQPQHF.

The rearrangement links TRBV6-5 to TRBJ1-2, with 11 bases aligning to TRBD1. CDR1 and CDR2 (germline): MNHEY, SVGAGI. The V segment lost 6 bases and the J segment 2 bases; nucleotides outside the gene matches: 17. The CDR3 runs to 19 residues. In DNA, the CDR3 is TGTGCCAGCAGACCGTGCGGACAGGGGGCGCGGGGGATGAACTATGGCTACACCTTC. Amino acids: CASRPCGQGARGMNYGYTF.

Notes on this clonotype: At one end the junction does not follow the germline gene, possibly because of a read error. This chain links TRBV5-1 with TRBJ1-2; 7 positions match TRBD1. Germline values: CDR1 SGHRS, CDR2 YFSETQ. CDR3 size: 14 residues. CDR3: CASSPTGSGYGNTF. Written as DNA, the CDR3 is TGCGCCAGCAGCCCGACAGGGTCGGGTTATGGCAACACCTTC.

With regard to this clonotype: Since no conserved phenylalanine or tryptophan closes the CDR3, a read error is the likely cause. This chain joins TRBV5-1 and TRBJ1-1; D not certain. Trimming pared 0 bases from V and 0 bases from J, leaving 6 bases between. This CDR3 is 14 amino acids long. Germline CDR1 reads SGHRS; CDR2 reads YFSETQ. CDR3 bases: TGCGCCAGCAGCTTGGGTCAGATGAACACTGAAGCTTTCATT. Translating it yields CASSLGQMNTEAFI.

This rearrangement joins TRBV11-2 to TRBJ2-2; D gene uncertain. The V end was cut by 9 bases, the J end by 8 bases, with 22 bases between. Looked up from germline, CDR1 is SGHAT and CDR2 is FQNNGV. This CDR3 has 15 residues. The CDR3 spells CARSPPQGPTGELFF. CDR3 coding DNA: TGTGCCAGAAGCCCTCCGCAAGGGCCGACGGGGGAGCTGTTTTTT.

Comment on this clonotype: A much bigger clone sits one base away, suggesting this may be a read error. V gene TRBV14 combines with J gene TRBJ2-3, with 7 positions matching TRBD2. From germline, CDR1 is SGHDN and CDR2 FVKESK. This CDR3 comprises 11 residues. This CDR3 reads CVSSQVCGRGF. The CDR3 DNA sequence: TGTGTCAGCAGCCAAGTTTGCGGGAGAGGTTTT.

The CDR3 sequence is CASGQTSGSVGQYF. As DNA, the CDR3 is TGTGCCAGCGGCCAGACTAGCGGGAGTGTTGGGCAGTACTTC. The chain carries TRBV11-2 and TRBJ2-7; 12 bases align to TRBD2. Germline V gives CDR1 SGHAT, CDR2 FQNNGV. The CDR3 loop spans 14 amino acids. V was clipped by 8 bases and J by 9 bases; unmatched bases: 11. Supplemented by reference TRBV11-2 and TRBJ2-7, the full variable domain reads EAGVAQSPRYKIIEKRQSVAFWCNPISGHATLYWYQQILGQGPKLLIQFQNNGVVDDSQLPKDRFSAERLKGVDSTLKIQPAKLEDSAVYLCASGQTSGSVGQYFGPGTRLTVT.

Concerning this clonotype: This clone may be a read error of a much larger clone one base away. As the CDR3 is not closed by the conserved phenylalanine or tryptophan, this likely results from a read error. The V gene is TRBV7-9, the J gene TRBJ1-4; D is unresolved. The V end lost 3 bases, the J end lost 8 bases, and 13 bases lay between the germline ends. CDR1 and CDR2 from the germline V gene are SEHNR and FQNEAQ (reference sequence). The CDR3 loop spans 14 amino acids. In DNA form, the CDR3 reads TGTGCCAGCAGCTTCTTCCCCCCCGGGGAAAAACTGTTTTCT. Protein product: CASSFFPPGEKLFS.

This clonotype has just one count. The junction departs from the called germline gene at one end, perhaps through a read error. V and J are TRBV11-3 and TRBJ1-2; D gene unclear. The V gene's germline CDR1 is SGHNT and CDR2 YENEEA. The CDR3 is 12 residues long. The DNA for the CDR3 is TGTGCCAGCAGCTTAGGGACCTTTGGCTGTACCTTT. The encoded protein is CASSLGTFGCTF.

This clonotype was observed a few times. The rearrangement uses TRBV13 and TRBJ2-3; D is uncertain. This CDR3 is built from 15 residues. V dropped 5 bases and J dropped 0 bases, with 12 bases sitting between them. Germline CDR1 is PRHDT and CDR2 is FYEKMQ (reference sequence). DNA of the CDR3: TGTGCCAGCAGCCATCCGGCAGCTAGCACAGATACGCAGTATTTT. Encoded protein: CASSHPAASTDTQYF.

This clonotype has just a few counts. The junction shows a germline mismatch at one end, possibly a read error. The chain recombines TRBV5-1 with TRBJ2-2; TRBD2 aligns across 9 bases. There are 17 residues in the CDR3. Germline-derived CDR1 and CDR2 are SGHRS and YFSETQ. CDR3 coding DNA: TGCACCAGCAGCTTGGCCAGAGCGGGAGGATTAACCGGGGAGCAGTTTTTT. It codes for CTSSLARAGGLTGEQFF.

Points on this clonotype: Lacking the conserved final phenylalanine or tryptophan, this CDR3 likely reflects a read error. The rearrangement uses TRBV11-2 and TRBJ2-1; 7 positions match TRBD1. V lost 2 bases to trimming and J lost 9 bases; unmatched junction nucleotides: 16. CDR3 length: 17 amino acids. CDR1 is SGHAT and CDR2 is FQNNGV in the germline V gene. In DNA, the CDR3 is TGTGCCAGCAGCTTAACTCACGCACAGGGGTACAGGGGTGAGCAGTTCTCC. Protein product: CASSLTHAQGYRGEQFS.

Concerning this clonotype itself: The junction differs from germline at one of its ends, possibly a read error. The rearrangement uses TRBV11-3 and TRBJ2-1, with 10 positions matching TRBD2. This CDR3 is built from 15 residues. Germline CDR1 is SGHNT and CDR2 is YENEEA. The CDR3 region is CASGSLAGNYNEQFF. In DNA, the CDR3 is TGTGCCAGCGGCTCACTAGCGGGGAATTACAACGAGCAGTTCTTC.

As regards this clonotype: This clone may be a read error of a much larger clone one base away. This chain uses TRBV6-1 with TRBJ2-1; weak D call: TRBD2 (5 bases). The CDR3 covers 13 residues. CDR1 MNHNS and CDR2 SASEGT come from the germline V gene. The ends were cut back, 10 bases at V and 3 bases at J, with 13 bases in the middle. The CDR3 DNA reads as TGTGCCAACACCTTCGGGGTCTACAATGAGCAGTTCTTC. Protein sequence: CANTFGVYNEQFF.

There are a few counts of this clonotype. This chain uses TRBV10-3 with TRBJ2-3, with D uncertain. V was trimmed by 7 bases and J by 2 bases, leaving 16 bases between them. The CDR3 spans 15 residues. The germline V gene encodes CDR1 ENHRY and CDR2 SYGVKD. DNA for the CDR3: TGTGCCATCAACCCAGACTCCGACTCCACAGATACGCAGTATTTT. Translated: CAINPDSDSTDTQYF.

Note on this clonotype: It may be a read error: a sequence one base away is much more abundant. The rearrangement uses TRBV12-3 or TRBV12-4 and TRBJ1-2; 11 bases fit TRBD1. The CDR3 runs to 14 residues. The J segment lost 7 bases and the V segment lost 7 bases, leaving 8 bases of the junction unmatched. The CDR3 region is CASTFGQGAIGYTF. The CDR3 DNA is TGTGCCAGCACTTTCGGACAGGGGGCGATTGGCTACACCTTC.

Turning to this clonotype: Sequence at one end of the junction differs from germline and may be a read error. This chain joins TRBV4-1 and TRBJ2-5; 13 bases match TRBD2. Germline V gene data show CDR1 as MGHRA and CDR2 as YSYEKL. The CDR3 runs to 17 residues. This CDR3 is CASSQGGLAGIRETQYF. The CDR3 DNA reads TGCGCCAGCAGCCAAGGGGGACTAGCGGGGATACGAGAGACCCAGTATTTC.